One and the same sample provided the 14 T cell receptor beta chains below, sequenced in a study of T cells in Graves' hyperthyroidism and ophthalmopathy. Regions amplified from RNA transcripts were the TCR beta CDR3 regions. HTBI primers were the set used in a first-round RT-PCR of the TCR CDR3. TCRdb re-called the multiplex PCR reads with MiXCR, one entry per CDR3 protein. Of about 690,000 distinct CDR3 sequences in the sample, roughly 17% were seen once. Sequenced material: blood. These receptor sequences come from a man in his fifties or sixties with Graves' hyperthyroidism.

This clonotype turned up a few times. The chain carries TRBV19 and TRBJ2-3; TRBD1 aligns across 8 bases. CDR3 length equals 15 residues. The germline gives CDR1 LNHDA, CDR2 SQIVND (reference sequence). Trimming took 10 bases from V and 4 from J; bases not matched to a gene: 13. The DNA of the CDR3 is TGTGCCAATAAAACGGGACAGGTGCCCCCAGATACGCAGTATTTT. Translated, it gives CANKTGQVPPDTQYF.

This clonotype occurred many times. This CDR3 reads CASSYDRGRHYGYTF. The CDR3 coding sequence is TGTGCCAGCAGCTACGACAGGGGGCGGCACTATGGCTACACCTTC. The V and J genes are TRBV11-1 and TRBJ1-2; the match to TRBD1 covers 10 bases. The CDR3 spans 15 residues. Trimming at V came to 4 bases and at J to 3 bases, leaving 5 bases not matched to a gene. Per the germline V gene, CDR1 is SGHAT and CDR2 is FQDESV (reference sequence).

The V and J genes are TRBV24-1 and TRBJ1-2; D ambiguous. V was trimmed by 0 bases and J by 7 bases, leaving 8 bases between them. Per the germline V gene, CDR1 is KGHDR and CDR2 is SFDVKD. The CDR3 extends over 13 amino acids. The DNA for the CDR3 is TGTGCCACCAGTGATTTGCCGGACTGTGGCTACACCTTC. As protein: CATSDLPDCGYTF.

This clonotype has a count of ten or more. The CDR3 loop is CASSTTATATQYF. The CDR3 DNA is TGTGCCAGCAGTACCACAGCGACCGCTACGCAGTATTTT. The chain recombines TRBV27 with TRBJ2-3; D is unclear. V lost 5 bases and J 8 bases, leaving 14 bases between the germline ends. The CDR3 totals 13 residues. CDR1 MNHEY and CDR2 SMNVEV come from the germline V gene (reference sequence).

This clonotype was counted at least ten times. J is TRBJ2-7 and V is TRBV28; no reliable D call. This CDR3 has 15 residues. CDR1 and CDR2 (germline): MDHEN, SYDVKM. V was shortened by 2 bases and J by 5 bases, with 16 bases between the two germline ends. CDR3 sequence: CASSLIRLRGDEQYF. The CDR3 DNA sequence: TGTGCCAGCAGTTTAATACGGCTCCGAGGTGACGAGCAGTACTTC.

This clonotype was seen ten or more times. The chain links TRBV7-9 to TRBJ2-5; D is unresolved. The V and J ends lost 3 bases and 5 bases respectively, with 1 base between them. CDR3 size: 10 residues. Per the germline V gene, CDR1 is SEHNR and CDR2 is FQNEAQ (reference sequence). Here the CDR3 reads CASSFETQYF. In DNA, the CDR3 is TGTGCCAGCAGCTTCGAGACCCAGTACTTC.

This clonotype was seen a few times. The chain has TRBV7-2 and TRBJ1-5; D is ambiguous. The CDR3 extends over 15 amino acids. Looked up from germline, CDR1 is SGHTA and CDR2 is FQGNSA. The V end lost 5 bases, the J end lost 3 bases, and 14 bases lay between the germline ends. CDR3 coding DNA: TGTGCCAGCAGCCAAACGGGCACCATCAATCAGCCCCAGCATTTT. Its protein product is CASSQTGTINQPQHF.

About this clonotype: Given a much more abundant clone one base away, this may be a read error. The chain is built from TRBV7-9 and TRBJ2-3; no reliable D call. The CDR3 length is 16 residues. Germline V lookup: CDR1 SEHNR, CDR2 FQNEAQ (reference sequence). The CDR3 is CASSLAKGQLSDTRYF. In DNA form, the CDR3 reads TGTGCCAGCAGCTTAGCGAAAGGTCAGCTCTCAGATACGCGGTATTTT.

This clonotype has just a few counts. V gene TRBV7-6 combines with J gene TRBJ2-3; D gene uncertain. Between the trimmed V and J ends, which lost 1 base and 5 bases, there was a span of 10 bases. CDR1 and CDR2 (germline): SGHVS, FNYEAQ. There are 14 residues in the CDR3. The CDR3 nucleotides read TGTGCCAGCAGCTTAGGAGTTTCAGGAGATACGCAGTATTTT. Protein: CASSLGVSGDTQYF.

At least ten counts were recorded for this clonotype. This CDR3 is CASSLEWTGPLGGGYTF. The DNA for the CDR3 is TGCGCCAGCAGCTTGGAGTGGACAGGACCATTGGGCGGTGGCTACACCTTC. The chain carries TRBV5-1 and TRBJ1-2; 7 bases are shared with TRBD1. CDR3 length equals 17 residues. With 0 bases clipped from V and 7 bases from J, the junction kept 15 bases outside the gene matches. CDR1 SGHRS and CDR2 YFSETQ come from the germline V gene.

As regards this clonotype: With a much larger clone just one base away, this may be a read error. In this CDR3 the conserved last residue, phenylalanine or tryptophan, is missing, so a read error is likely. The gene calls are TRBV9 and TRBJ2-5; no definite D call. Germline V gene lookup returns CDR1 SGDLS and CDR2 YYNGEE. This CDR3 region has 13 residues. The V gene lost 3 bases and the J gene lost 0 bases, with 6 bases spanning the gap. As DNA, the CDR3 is TGTGCCAGCAGCGGAGGCAACCAAGAGACCCAGTACTCC. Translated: CASSGGNQETQYS.

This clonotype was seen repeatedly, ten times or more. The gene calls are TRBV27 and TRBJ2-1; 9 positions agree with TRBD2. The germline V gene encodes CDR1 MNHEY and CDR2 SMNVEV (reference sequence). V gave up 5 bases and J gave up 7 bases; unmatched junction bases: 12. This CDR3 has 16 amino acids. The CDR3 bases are TGTGCCAGCAGTGAAAAGGCGGGAGGGGTCGGGAATGAGCAGTTCTTC. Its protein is CASSEKAGGVGNEQFF.

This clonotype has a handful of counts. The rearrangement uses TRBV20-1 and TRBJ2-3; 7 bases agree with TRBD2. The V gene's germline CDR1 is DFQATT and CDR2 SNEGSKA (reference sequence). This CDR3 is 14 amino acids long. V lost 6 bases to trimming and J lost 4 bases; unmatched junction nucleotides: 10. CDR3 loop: CSAFIGGSPDTQYF. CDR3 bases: TGCAGTGCCTTTATCGGCGGGAGCCCAGATACGCAGTATTTT.

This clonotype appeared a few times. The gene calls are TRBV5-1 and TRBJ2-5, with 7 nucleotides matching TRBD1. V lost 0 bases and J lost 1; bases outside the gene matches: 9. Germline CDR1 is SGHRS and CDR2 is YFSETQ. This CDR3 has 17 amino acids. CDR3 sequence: CASSLVDAGTVQETQYF. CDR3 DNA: TGCGCCAGCAGCTTGGTCGATGCCGGGACAGTCCAAGAGACCCAGTACTTC.